This T cell receptor beta chain originates from a study of multiple sclerosis patients with progressive multifocal leukoencephalopathy. Time point noted: about a year of natalizumab therapy. All patients had prior interferon beta, and all PML patients were female. T1 and T2 blood were collected at 6 and 12 months of natalizumab. General observations from the study: It is unclear whether the findings reflect JC virus infection or general immunocompromise.

Repertoires were generated with immunoSEQ multiplex PCR, while TCRdb's copy carries only in-frame clones and drops some. The repertoire consists of roughly 29,000 clones, with roughly 90% occurring once and the leading ten covering under 1.5%. This CDR3 region has 19 residues. The V end was cut by 1 base, the J end by 1 base, with 23 bases between. Germline V gene sequence: CDR1 SGHDT, CDR2 YYEEEE. As to this clone: Its target is not known.

The origin of this receptor is a human donor with multiple sclerosis. The chain employs TRBV5-6 and TRBJ1-2, with D unclear. The input for sequencing was PBMCs, taken from a patient treated with natalizumab. Here the CDR3 reads CASSLFGQSSDPYNYGYTF. In DNA form, the CDR3 reads TGTGCCAGCAGCTTGTTCGGGCAGTCCTCAGACCCATATAACTATGGCTACACCTTC.